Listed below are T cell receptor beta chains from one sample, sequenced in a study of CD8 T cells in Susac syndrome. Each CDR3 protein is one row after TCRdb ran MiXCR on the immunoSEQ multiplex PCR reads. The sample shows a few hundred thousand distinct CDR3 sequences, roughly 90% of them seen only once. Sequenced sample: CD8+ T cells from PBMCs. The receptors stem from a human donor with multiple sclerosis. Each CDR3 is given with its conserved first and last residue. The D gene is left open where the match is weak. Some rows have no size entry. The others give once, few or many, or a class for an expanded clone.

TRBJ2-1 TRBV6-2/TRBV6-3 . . CASTQDLTYNEQFF TGTGCCAGCACGCAGGACTTGACTTACAATGAGCAGTTCTTC
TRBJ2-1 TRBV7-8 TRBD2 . CASSSSGVQLYEQFF TGTGCCAGCAGCTCTAGCGGGGTTCAGTTGTATGAGCAGTTCTTC
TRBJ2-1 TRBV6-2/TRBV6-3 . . CASSYGGQGNEQFF TGTGCCAGCAGTTACGGGGGGCAAGGAAATGAGCAGTTCTTC
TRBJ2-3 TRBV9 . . CASSVFQTMDTQYF TGTGCCAGCAGCGTATTTCAGACGATGGATACGCAGTATTTT
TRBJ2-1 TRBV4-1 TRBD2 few CASSPASGGYNEQFF TGCGCCAGCAGCCCGGCTAGCGGGGGCTACAATGAGCAGTTCTTC
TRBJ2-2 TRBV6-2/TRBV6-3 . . CASSTPEHTGELFF TGTGCCAGCAGTACCCCCGAGCACACCGGGGAGCTGTTTTTT
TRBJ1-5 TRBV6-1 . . CASSLNRVHSNQPQHF TGTGCCAGCAGTCTAAACAGGGTCCATAGCAATCAGCCCCAGCATTTT
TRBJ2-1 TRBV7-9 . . CASSSVVGGFGEQFF TGTGCCAGCAGCTCCGTGGTTGGTGGGTTTGGTGAGCAGTTCTTC
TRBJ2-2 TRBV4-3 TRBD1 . CASSQQGARGLSNTGELFF TGCGCCAGCAGCCAGCAGGGGGCGCGCGGCCTATCGAACACCGGGGAGCTGTTTTTT
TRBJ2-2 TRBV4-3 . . CASSQERRENTGELFF TGCGCCAGCAGCCAAGAGAGGCGGGAAAACACCGGGGAGCTGTTTTTT
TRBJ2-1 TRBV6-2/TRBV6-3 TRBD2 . CASSSTSGRAHEQFF TGTGCCAGCAGTTCGACTAGCGGGAGGGCCCATGAGCAGTTCTTC
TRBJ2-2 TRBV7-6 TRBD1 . CASSLAGGDRASTGELFF TGTGCCAGCAGCTTAGCGGGCGGGGACAGGGCATCCACCGGGGAGCTGTTTTTT